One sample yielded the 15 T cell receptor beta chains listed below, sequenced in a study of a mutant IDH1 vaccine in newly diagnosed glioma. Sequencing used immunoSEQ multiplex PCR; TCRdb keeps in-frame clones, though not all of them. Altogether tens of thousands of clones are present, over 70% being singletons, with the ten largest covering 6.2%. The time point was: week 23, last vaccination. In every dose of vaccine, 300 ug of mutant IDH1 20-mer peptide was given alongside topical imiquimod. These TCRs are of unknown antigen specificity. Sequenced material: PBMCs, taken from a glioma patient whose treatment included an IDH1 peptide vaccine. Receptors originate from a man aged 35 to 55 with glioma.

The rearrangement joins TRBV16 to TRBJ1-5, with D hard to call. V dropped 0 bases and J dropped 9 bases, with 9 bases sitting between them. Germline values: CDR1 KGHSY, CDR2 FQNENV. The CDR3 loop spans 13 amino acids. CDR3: CASSQSSVTPQHF. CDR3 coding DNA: TGTGCCAGCAGCCAATCTTCCGTGACGCCCCAGCATTTT. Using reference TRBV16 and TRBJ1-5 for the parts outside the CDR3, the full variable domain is GEEVAQTPKHLVRGEGQKAKLYCAPIKGHSYVFWYQQVLKNEFKFLISFQNENVFDETGMPKERFSAKCLPNSPCSLEIQATKLEDSAVYFCASSQSSVTPQHFGDGTRLSIL.

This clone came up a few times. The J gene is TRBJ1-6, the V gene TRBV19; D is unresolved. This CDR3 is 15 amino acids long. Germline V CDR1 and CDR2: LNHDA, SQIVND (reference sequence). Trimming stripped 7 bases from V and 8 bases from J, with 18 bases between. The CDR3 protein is CASTPIPGQHSPLHF. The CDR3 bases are TGTGCCAGTACCCCAATTCCGGGTCAGCATTCACCCCTCCACTTT.

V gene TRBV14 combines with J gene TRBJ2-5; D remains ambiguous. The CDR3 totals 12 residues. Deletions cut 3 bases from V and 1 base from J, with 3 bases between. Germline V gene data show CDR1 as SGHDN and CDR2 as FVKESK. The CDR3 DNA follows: TGTGCCAGCAGCCACGCCCAAGAGACCCAGTACTTC. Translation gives CASSHAQETQYF.

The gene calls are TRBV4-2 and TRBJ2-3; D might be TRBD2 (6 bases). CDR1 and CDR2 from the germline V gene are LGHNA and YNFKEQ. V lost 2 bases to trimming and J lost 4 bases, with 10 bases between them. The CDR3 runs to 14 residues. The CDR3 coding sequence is TGTGCCAGCAGCCAAAGTCCGGGGGCAGATACGCAGTATTTT. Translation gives CASSQSPGADTQYF.

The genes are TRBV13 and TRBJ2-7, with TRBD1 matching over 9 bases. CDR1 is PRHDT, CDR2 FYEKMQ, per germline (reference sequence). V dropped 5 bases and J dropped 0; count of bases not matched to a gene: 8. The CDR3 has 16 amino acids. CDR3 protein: CASSPRTGDSSYEQYF. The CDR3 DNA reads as TGTGCCAGCAGCCCGAGGACAGGGGACAGCTCCTACGAGCAGTACTTC.

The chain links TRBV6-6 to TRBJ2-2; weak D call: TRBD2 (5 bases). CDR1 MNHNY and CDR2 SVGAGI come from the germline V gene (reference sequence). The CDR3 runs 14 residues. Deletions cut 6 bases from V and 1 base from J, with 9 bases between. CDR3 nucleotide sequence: TGTGCCAGCAGCCGAACTAGGAACACCGGGGAGCTGTTTTTT. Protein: CASSRTRNTGELFF.

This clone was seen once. The CDR3 is CASSPGQGAKKNTIYF. CDR3 in DNA: TGCGCCAGCAGCCCAGGGCAGGGGGCGAAGAAAAACACCATATATTTT. The genes are TRBV5-1 and TRBJ1-3; TRBD1 aligns across 8 bases. With 4 bases clipped from V and 6 bases from J, the junction kept 12 bases outside the gene matches. Germline loops: CDR1 SGHRS, CDR2 YFSETQ. The CDR3 length is 16 residues.

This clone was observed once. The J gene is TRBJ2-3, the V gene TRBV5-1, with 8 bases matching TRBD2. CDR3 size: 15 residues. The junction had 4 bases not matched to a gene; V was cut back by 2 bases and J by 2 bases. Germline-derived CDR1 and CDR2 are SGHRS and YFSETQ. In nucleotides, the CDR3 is TGCGCCAGCAGCTTCTCGGGGGGGGACACAGATACGCAGTATTTT. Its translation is CASSFSGGDTDTQYF.

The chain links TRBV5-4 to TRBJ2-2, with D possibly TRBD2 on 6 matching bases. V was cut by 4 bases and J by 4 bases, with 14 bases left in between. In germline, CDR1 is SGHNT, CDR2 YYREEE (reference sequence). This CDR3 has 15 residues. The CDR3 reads CASSQAHGSTGELFF. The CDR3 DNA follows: TGTGCCAGCAGCCAAGCCCACGGGAGCACCGGGGAGCTGTTTTTT.

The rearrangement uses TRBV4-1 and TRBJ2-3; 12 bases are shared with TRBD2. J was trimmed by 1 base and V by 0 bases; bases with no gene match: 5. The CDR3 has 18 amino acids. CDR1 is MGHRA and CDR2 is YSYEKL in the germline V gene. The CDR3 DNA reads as TGCGCCAGCAGCCAAGAAACTAGCGGGGGGCCCCGCACAGATACGCAGTATTTT. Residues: CASSQETSGGPRTDTQYF.

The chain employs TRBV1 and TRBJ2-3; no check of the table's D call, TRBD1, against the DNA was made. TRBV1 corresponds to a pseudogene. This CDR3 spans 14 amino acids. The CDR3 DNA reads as TGCACCAGCAGTCCCGGGACAGGGGCGGATACGCAGTATTTT. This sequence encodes CTSSPGTGADTQYF.

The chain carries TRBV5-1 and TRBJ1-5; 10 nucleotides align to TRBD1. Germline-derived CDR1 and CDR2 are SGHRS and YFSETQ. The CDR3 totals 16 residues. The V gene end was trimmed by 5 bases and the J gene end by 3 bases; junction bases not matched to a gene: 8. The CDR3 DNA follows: TGCGCCAGCAGGCCGGGACAGGGGCCTCTCAATCAGCCCCAGCATTTT. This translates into CASRPGQGPLNQPQHF.

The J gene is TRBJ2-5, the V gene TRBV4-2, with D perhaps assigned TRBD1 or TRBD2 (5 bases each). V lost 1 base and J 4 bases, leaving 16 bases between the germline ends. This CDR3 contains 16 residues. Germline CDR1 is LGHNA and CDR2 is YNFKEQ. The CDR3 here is CASSQGAPGTGETQYF. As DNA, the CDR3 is TGTGCCAGCAGCCAAGGGGCCCCGGGGACCGGAGAGACCCAGTACTTC.

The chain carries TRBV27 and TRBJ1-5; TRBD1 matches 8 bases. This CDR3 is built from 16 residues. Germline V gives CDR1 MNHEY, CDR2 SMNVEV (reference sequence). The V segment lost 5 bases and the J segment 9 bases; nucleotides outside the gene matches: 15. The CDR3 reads CASSRGGDRPQGPQHF. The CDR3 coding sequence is TGTGCCAGCAGTCGGGGGGGGGACAGGCCTCAAGGGCCCCAGCATTTT.

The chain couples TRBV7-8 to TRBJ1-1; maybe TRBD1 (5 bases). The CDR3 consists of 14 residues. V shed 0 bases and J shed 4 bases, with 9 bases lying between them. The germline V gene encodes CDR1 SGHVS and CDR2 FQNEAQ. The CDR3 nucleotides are TGTGCCAGCAGCTTAGCTGGGGGGGGCACTGAAGCTTTCTTT. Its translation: CASSLAGGGTEAFF.